These 19 T cell receptor beta chains came from one sample sequenced in a study of T cell changes during pregnancy in multiple sclerosis. The protocol was immunoSEQ multiplex PCR, while the TCRdb copy is restricted to in-frame clones and leaves out a portion. The data hold some 87,000 clones, with more than 90% observed a single time. The specimen was CD4+ T cells from peripheral blood mononuclear cells, collected before pregnancy. The receptors derive from a female donor with multiple sclerosis, enrolled in a pregnancy study.

This clone was counted between two and nine times. The gene calls are TRBV7-2 and TRBJ2-5; 7 nucleotides align to TRBD2. The J segment lost 5 bases and the V segment lost 0 bases, leaving 9 bases of the junction unmatched. This CDR3 is built from 16 residues. Germline CDR1 and CDR2: SGHTA and FQGNSA. CDR3 bases: TGTGCCAGCAGCTTAGCGGGGCGGGGGAGAGAGGAGACCCAGTACTTC. As protein: CASSLAGRGREETQYF.

The chain joins TRBV6-6 to TRBJ2-7; 9 bases agree with TRBD1. J gave up 1 base and V 0 bases, and 1 base lay outside the gene matches. There are 15 residues in the CDR3. The germline gives CDR1 MNHNY, CDR2 SVGAGI (reference sequence). The CDR3 region is CASSYSGTGSYEQYF. The DNA for the CDR3 is TGTGCCAGCAGTTACTCCGGGACAGGGTCCTACGAGCAGTACTTC.

The V call is TRBV5-1, the J call TRBJ2-2, with 7 positions matching TRBD1. There are 18 residues in the CDR3. Trimming at V came to 3 bases and at J to 2 bases, leaving 13 bases not matched to a gene. Germline V lookup: CDR1 SGHRS, CDR2 YFSETQ. Here the CDR3 reads CASSSEATGVGNTGELFF. CDR3 nucleotide sequence: TGCGCCAGCAGCTCTGAAGCTACAGGGGTGGGAAACACCGGGGAGCTGTTTTTT.

This chain joins TRBV5-1 and TRBJ2-6, with 12 bases aligning to TRBD2. Germline-derived CDR1 and CDR2 are SGHRS and YFSETQ. The V gene end was trimmed by 4 bases and the J gene end by 0 bases; junction bases not matched to a gene: 8. The CDR3 runs to 19 residues. The DNA of the CDR3 is TGCGCCAGCAGCCTAGTACCGGGACTAGCGGGCTCTGGGGCCAACGTCCTGACTTTC. Protein sequence: CASSLVPGLAGSGANVLTF.

V is TRBV14 and J is TRBJ2-1; 9 bases map to TRBD1. CDR1 SGHDN and CDR2 FVKESK come from the germline V gene. This CDR3 has 17 residues. J gave up 8 bases and V 4 bases, and 15 bases lay outside the gene matches. CDR3 sequence: CASSLNYRDRVRHEQFF. The CDR3 DNA reads TGTGCCAGCAGCCTGAACTACCGGGACAGGGTTCGTCATGAGCAGTTCTTC.

This clone was observed once. This chain connects TRBV27 to TRBJ2-3; 7 nucleotides match TRBD2. Germline V CDR1 and CDR2: MNHEY, SMNVEV (reference sequence). J was trimmed by 5 bases and V by 3 bases; bases with no gene match: 8. The CDR3 runs to 15 residues. CDR3 loop: CASSFLADMLDTQYF. The CDR3 nucleotides read TGTGCCAGCAGTTTCCTAGCGGACATGTTAGATACGCAGTATTTT.

This chain connects TRBV5-1 to TRBJ1-4; 9 nucleotides align to TRBD1. CDR1 and CDR2 from the germline V gene are SGHRS and YFSETQ. The CDR3 has 16 amino acids. With 4 bases clipped from V and 8 bases from J, the junction kept 12 bases outside the gene matches. DNA for the CDR3: TGCGCCAGCAGCCGGGGACCGGGACAGGGCGAGGAAAAACTGTTTTTT. Its translation is CASSRGPGQGEEKLFF.

V usage is TRBV19 and J usage is TRBJ2-1, with TRBD1 matching 9 bases. V trimming: 6 bases; J trimming: 0 bases; junction bases outside the gene matches: 9. CDR3 length: 17 amino acids. Germline V CDR1 and CDR2: LNHDA, SQIVND (reference sequence). The CDR3 protein is CASSPLPGQGSYNEQFF. CDR3 nucleotides: TGTGCCAGTAGCCCACTTCCGGGACAGGGCTCCTACAATGAGCAGTTCTTC.

The chain couples TRBV14 to TRBJ2-2; possible D gene TRBD1, 5 bases. Germline V gives CDR1 SGHDN, CDR2 FVKESK. The CDR3 consists of 13 residues. Trimming left V 4 bases short and J 7 bases short, with 10 bases between. The CDR3 loop is CASSPIRGGELFF. The CDR3 nucleotides read TGTGCCAGCAGCCCTATAAGGGGCGGGGAGCTGTTTTTT.

This chain uses TRBV6-5 with TRBJ1-1; D is ambiguous. The germline V and J ends were trimmed by 0 bases and 2 bases, with 7 bases remaining between them. This CDR3 spans 14 amino acids. Germline CDR1 reads MNHEY; CDR2 reads SVGAGI. CDR3: CASSYSILNTEAFF. CDR3 bases: TGTGCCAGCAGTTACTCGATTCTAAACACTGAAGCTTTCTTT.

The chain combines TRBV6-6 with TRBJ2-5, with 9 bases identical to TRBD2. The length of the CDR3 is 15 residues. V dropped 4 bases and J dropped 1; count of bases not matched to a gene: 4. Germline-derived CDR1 and CDR2 are MNHNY and SVGAGI (reference sequence). CDR3 sequence (DNA): TGTGCCAGCAGTTTAAGCGGGGGGCCCCAAGAGACCCAGTACTTC. It is translated as CASSLSGGPQETQYF.

This clone was observed a few times. The chain uses TRBV28 and TRBJ2-7, with unresolved D. The ends were cut back, 10 bases at V and 2 bases at J, with 12 bases in the middle. The CDR3 is 12 amino acids. Germline V lookup: CDR1 MDHEN, CDR2 SYDVKM. CDR3 region: CATREVPYEQYF. The CDR3 region has the DNA TGTGCCACCCGAGAAGTCCCCTACGAGCAGTACTTC.

The chain has TRBV5-1 and TRBJ1-1; no reliable D call. The germline gives CDR1 SGHRS, CDR2 YFSETQ. The CDR3 has 12 amino acids. V lost 0 bases and J 4 bases, leaving 4 bases between the germline ends. The CDR3 region is CASSLAFTEAFF. CDR3 nucleotide sequence: TGCGCCAGCAGCTTGGCTTTCACTGAAGCTTTCTTT.

The CDR3 region has the DNA TGTGCCATCAGTGTAGGGAAGGGGGCAACTAATGAAAAACTGTTTTTT. Protein: CAISVGKGATNEKLFF. The chain links TRBV10-3 to TRBJ1-4; tentative D call: TRBD1 (6 bases). V was cut by 4 bases and J by 0 bases, with 12 bases left in between. The CDR3 runs to 16 residues. Germline V CDR1 and CDR2: ENHRY, SYGVKD.

The rearrangement links TRBV10-1 to TRBJ2-1; 10 nucleotides agree with TRBD1. The CDR3 runs to 17 residues. CDR1 and CDR2 (germline): WNHNN, SYGVQD (reference sequence). V trimming: 5 bases; J trimming: 6 bases; junction bases outside the gene matches: 13. The CDR3 DNA follows: TGCGCCAGCAGTCCTTATCCCGGGACAGGGGAATCCAATGAGCAGTTCTTC. This sequence encodes CASSPYPGTGESNEQFF.

The chain links TRBV9 to TRBJ2-3, with 7 positions matching TRBD2. CDR3 length: 15 amino acids. The germline CDR1 and CDR2 sequences are SGDLS and YYNGEE. V was pared by 4 bases and J by 0 bases, with 5 bases of the junction left unmatched. In DNA, the CDR3 is TGTGCCAGCAGCCTACGGGGGGATAGCACAGATACGCAGTATTTT. Translated, it gives CASSLRGDSTDTQYF. The variable domain in full, with the rest retrieved from reference TRBV9 and TRBJ2-3, is DSGVTQTPKHLITATGQRVTLRCSPRSGDLSVYWYQQSLDQGLQFLIQYYNGEERAKGNILERFSAQQFPDLHSELNLSSLELGDSALYFCASSLRGDSTDTQYFGPGTRLTVL.

The chain recombines TRBV5-1 with TRBJ2-5; 10 bases are shared with TRBD2. The CDR3 runs 16 residues. Germline V CDR1 and CDR2: SGHRS, YFSETQ. V lost 0 bases, J lost 1 base, and 3 bases stayed unmatched. The CDR3: CASSLAPSGSQETQYF. The CDR3 DNA follows: TGCGCCAGCAGCTTGGCCCCTAGCGGGAGCCAAGAGACCCAGTACTTC.

This chain links TRBV5-1 with TRBJ2-3, with TRBD2 matching over 9 bases. With 1 base clipped from V and 4 bases from J, the junction kept 7 bases outside the gene matches. The CDR3 sequence is 16 residues long. CDR1 SGHRS and CDR2 YFSETQ come from the germline V gene. Written as DNA, the CDR3 is TGCGCCAGCAGCTTGAGCAGCGGCGGGGGGGCAGATACGCAGTATTTT. As protein: CASSLSSGGGADTQYF.

The V gene is TRBV7-3, the J gene TRBJ2-1, with D perhaps TRBD1 (6 bases). The CDR3 sequence is 12 residues long. CDR1 is SGHTA and CDR2 is FQGTGA in the germline V gene. Deletions cut 5 bases from V and 6 bases from J, with 8 bases between. This CDR3 reads CASSLQGNEQFF. The CDR3 DNA reads as TGTGCCAGCAGCCTACAGGGCAATGAGCAGTTCTTC.